These T cell receptor beta chains were read from a single sample in a study of hypomethylating agent response in myelodysplastic syndrome. This table comes from immunoSEQ multiplex PCR, and its TCRdb copy is limited to in-frame clones, with some not included. The sample includes about 10,000 clones, 83% of them seen just once. Here the sequenced sample was bone marrow, taken before or after starting hypomethylating agent treatment for myelodysplastic syndrome (not recorded which). The receptors shown here come from a human donor with myelodysplastic syndrome. CDR3s include the opening cysteine and the closing phenylalanine or tryptophan. The D gene is left open where the match is weak. The listing skips clone size in some rows; elsewhere it reads once, few, many or a size class.

v_gene,d_gene,abundance,j_gene,CDR3aa,CDR3nt
TRBV7-3,-,-,TRBJ2-7,CASSLSVLSSYEQYF,TGTGCCAGCAGCTTATCGGTACTGTCTTCCTACGAGCAGTACTTC
TRBV30,-,-,TRBJ2-1,CAWSPPKGKQFF,TGTGCCTGGAGTCCCCCAAAGGGAAAGCAGTTCTTC
TRBV5-6,TRBD1,-,TRBJ2-5,CASSLEDREETQYF,TGTGCCAGCAGCTTGGAAGACAGGGAAGAGACCCAGTACTTC
TRBV2,TRBD2,-,TRBJ2-4,CASSEGVAGVNIQYF,TGTGCCAGCAGTGAAGGAGTAGCGGGGGTAAACATTCAGTACTTC
TRBV14,TRBD1,-,TRBJ2-2,CASSQNRGFTGELFF,TGTGCCAGCAGCCAAAACAGGGGGTTCACCGGGGAGCTGTTTTTT
TRBV30,-,-,TRBJ1-3,CAWSAGSGSGNTIYF,TGTGCCTGGAGTGCAGGATCGGGCTCTGGAAACACCATATATTTT
TRBV19,TRBD1,-,TRBJ1-5,CASSIPGQGAFGQPQHF,TGTGCCAGTAGTATTCCGGGACAGGGGGCATTCGGTCAGCCCCAGCATTTT
TRBV6-5,-,-,TRBJ2-7,CASSYAGSSYEQYF,TGTGCCAGCAGTTACGCAGGGTCATCCTACGAGCAGTACTTC
TRBV7-9,-,-,TRBJ1-1,CASSSRVGTEAFF,TGTGCCAGCAGCTCGCGGGTGGGCACTGAAGCTTTCTTT
TRBV19,TRBD1,-,TRBJ1-1,CASSIPGGNTEAFF,TGTGCCAGTAGTATACCAGGGGGCAACACTGAAGCTTTCTTT
TRBV5-1,-,-,TRBJ2-1,CASSLAITTGPYSYNEQFF,TGCGCCAGCAGCTTGGCCATCACCACAGGGCCCTACTCCTACAATGAGCAGTTCTTC
TRBV18,-,-,TRBJ2-7,CASSPDSALGWEQYF,TGTGCCAGCTCACCGGACAGCGCGTTGGGGTGGGAGCAGTACTTC
TRBV19,TRBD1,-,TRBJ2-3,CASSIRGRREDTQYF,TGTGCCAGTAGTATCAGGGGGCGTCGGGAAGATACGCAGTATTTT
TRBV5-1,-,-,TRBJ2-2,CASGSDPGAGELFF,TGCGCCAGCGGAAGCGATCCAGGGGCCGGGGAGCTGTTTTTT
TRBV7-9,TRBD2,-,TRBJ2-2,CASSPGLAELTGELFF,TGTGCCAGCAGCCCAGGACTAGCGGAGCTCACCGGGGAGCTGTTTTTT
TRBV6-5,-,-,TRBJ1-1,CASSYSGGAFF,TGTGCCAGCAGTTACTCGGGAGGAGCTTTCTTT
TRBV10-3,-,-,TRBJ1-6,CAIGRLNSPLHF,TGTGCCATCGGCAGGCTTAATTCACCCCTCCACTTT
TRBV6-1,-,-,TRBJ2-3,CASTPGGGITDTQYF,TGTGCCAGCACCCCCGGAGGGGGAATCACAGATACGCAGTATTTT
TRBV10-2,-,few,TRBJ2-1,CASTLSTATGEQFF,TGCGCCAGCACTCTTTCTACCGCCACAGGTGAGCAGTTCTTC
TRBV13,-,-,TRBJ2-7,CASSVLPGTSYEQYF,TGTGCCAGCAGCGTCCTCCCCGGGACAAGTTACGAGCAGTACTTC
TRBV11-2,-,few,TRBJ1-1,CASSLGRNTEAFF,TGTGCCAGCAGCTTAGGCCGGAACACTGAAGCTTTCTTT
TRBV6-5,TRBD2,-,TRBJ2-1,CASSYSGLAVVHEQFF,TGTGCCAGCAGTTACTCGGGACTAGCGGTTGTACATGAGCAGTTCTTC
TRBV10-3,TRBD1,-,TRBJ2-1,CAISLGTGNEQFF,TGTGCCATCAGTCTTGGGACAGGGAATGAGCAGTTCTTC
TRBV6-6,-,-,TRBJ1-5,CASSYRRLNQPQHF,TGTGCCAGCAGTTACAGGCGTCTTAATCAGCCCCAGCATTTT
TRBV27,-,-,TRBJ1-6,CASSTGYYNSPLHF,TGTGCCAGCAGTACAGGGTACTATAATTCACCCCTCCACTTT
TRBV4-1,TRBD1,-,TRBJ2-1,CASSKSTGGAYNEQFF,TGCGCCAGCAGCAAAAGCACAGGGGGCGCTTACAATGAGCAGTTCTTC
TRBV2,-,-,TRBJ1-4,CASSDGGQVGNEKLFF,TGTGCCAGCAGTGATGGGGGGCAGGTTGGCAATGAAAAACTGTTTTTT
TRBV4-1,-,-,TRBJ2-5,CASSQGNLGGRQETQYF,TGCGCCAGCAGCCAAGGGAACTTAGGGGGAAGGCAAGAGACCCAGTACTTC
TRBV28,-,-,TRBJ2-7,CASSLLRGREQYF,TGTGCCAGCAGCCTGCTACGGGGGCGCGAGCAGTACTTC
TRBV9,TRBD1,-,TRBJ1-4,CASSAREAGGTATNEKLFF,TGTGCCAGCAGCGCGCGTGAGGCAGGGGGAACTGCAACTAATGAAAAACTGTTTTTT
TRBV6-6,-,-,TRBJ2-3,CASTGRGGGRPDTQYF,TGTGCCAGCACCGGGAGAGGGGGGGGCCGTCCAGATACGCAGTATTTT
TRBV19,-,-,TRBJ1-2,CASSILGNYGYTF,TGTGCCAGTAGTATATTGGGGAACTATGGCTACACCTTC
TRBV5-4,-,-,TRBJ1-2,CASSPPADSANYGYTF,TGTGCCAGCAGCCCCCCCGCTGACTCTGCGAACTATGGCTACACCTTC
TRBV5-4,-,-,TRBJ2-5,CASSPTGGETQYF,TGTGCCAGCAGCCCTACAGGAGGGGAGACCCAGTACTTC
TRBV2,TRBD1,-,TRBJ2-6,CASTDGTAGANVLTF,TGTGCCAGCACCGACGGGACAGCTGGGGCCAACGTCCTGACTTTC
TRBV10-2,-,-,TRBJ1-5,CASSENTNQPQHF,TGCGCCAGCAGTGAGAACACGAATCAGCCCCAGCATTTT
TRBV13,TRBD2,-,TRBJ2-1,CASTGPGTSGYNEQFF,TGTGCCAGCACGGGGCCCGGGACTAGCGGGTACAATGAGCAGTTCTTC
TRBV19,TRBD1,-,TRBJ2-5,CASSIDLAGGQETQYF,TGTGCCAGTAGTATAGATCTCGCAGGGGGCCAGGAGACCCAGTACTTC
TRBV7-9,TRBD1,-,TRBJ1-4,CASSLERGGGPTNEKLFF,TGTGCCAGCAGCTTAGAAAGGGGAGGGGGCCCAACTAATGAAAAACTGTTTTTT
TRBV11-2,TRBD1,-,TRBJ2-1,CASSFLPRGPVGEQFF,TGTGCCAGCAGCTTTCTTCCGAGGGGGCCGGTAGGTGAGCAGTTCTTC
TRBV6-5,TRBD1,-,TRBJ1-2,CASSYSGQGAAGYTF,TGTGCCAGCAGTTACTCAGGGCAGGGGGCGGCAGGCTACACCTTC
TRBV9,-,-,TRBJ2-5,CASSVASGGRLRGETQYF,TGTGCCAGCAGCGTAGCCTCCGGGGGCAGGTTAAGGGGGGAGACCCAGTACTTC
TRBV19,-,-,TRBJ1-5,CASSTLGNQPQHF,TGTGCCAGTAGTACCCTTGGCAATCAGCCCCAGCATTTT
TRBV5-4,TRBD1,-,TRBJ2-2,CASSLRGQGTGELFF,TGTGCCAGCAGCCTTCGGGGACAGGGCACCGGGGAGCTGTTTTTT
TRBV4-3,-,few,TRBJ1-2,CASSQDQTGTNIEYTF,TGCGCCAGCAGCCAAGATCAAACCGGGACAAATATCGAGTACACCTTC
TRBV30,-,-,TRBJ2-1,CAWALSRYNEQFF,TGTGCCTGGGCCTTGTCCAGATACAATGAGCAGTTCTTC
TRBV30,-,-,TRBJ1-1,CAWSKGASWNTEAFF,TGTGCCTGGAGTAAGGGCGCCTCCTGGAACACTGAAGCTTTCTTT
TRBV6-1,-,-,TRBJ1-1,CASSEVERRTEAFF,TGTGCCAGCAGTGAAGTGGAGCGGAGAACTGAAGCTTTCTTT
TRBV27,-,-,TRBJ2-1,CASSLSVDSSYNEQFF,TGTGCCAGCAGTTTAAGTGTGGACAGCTCCTACAATGAGCAGTTCTTC
TRBV9,-,-,TRBJ1-1,CASRATVNTEAFF,TGTGCCAGCAGGGCGACAGTGAACACTGAAGCTTTCTTT
TRBV18,-,-,TRBJ2-6,CASSHTTDIYKSGQRPDF,TGTGCCAGCTCACACACGACGGACATTTACAAATCGGGCCAACGTCCTGATTTC
TRBV19,TRBD1,-,TRBJ1-4,CASSMKSRGPNEKLFF,TGTGCCAGTAGTATGAAGTCCAGGGGGCCTAATGAAAAACTGTTTTTT